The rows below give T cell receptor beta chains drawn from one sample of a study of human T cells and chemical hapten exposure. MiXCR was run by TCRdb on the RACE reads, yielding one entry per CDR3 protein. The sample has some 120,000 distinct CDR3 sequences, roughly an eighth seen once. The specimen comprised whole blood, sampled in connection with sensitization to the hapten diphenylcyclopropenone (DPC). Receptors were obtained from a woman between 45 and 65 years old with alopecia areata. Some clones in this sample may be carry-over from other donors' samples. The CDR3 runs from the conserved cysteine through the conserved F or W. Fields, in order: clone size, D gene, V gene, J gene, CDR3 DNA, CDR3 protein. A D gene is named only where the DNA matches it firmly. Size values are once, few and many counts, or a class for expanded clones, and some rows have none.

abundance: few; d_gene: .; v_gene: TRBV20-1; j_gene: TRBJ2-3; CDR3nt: TGCAGTGCTAGTCCGGGCCTCAGACTCTATAGCACAGATACGCAGTATTTT; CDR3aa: CSASPGLRLYSTDTQYF
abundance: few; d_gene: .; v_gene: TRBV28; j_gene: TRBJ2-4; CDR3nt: TGTGCCAGCAGTTTCGCGGAACTAGCCAAAAACATTCAGTACTTC; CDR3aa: CASSFAELAKNIQYF
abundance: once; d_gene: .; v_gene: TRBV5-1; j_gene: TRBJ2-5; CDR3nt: TGCGCCAGCAGCTTGGGTATAGGATTATTGGAGACCCAGTACTTC; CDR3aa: CASSLGIGLLETQYF
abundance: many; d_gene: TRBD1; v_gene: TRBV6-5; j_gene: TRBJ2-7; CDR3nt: TGTGCCAGCAGCGGACAGGGGATGGAGCAGTACTTC; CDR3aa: CASSGQGMEQYF
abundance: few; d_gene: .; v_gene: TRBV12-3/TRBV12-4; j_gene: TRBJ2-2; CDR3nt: TGTGCCAGCAGTTCGGGGTCGTATGGGGAGCTGTTTTTT; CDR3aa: CASSSGSYGELFF
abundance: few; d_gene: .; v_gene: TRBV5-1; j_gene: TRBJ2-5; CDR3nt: TGCGCCAGCAGCTTGGCGGCACAAAGTGGGGGTGAGACCCAGTACTTC; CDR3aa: CASSLAAQSGGETQYF
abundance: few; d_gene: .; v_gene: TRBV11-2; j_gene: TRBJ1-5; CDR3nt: TGTGCCAGCAGCCAACAGCCTAGCAATCAGCCCCAGCATTTT; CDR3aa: CASSQQPSNQPQHF
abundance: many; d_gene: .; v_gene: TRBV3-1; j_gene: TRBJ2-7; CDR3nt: TGTGCCAGCAGCCTTTCCGGGACACCTGTCTTC; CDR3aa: CASSLSGTPVF
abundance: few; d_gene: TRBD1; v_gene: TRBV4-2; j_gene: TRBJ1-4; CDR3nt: TGTGCCAGCAGCCAAGCCGGGACAGGGGGACGTGAAAAACTGTTTTTT; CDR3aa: CASSQAGTGGREKLFF
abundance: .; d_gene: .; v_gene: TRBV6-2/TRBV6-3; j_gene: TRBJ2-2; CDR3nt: TGTGCCAGCAGAATCCCCGGGGGCACCGGGGAGCTGTTTTTT; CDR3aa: CASRIPGGTGELFF
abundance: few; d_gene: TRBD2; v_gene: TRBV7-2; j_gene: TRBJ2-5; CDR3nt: TGTGCCAGCAGCTTCCGACTAGCGGAAGAGACCCAGTACTTC; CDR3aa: CASSFRLAEETQYF
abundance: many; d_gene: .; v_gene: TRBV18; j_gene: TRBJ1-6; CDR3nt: TGTGCCAGCTCCGGGCAGTCTAATTCACCCCTCCACTTT; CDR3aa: CASSGQSNSPLHF
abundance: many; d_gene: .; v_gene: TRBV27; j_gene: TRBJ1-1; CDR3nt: TGTGCCAGCAGTTTGGCTTGGGGTACAGGAGGTACGCACACTGAAGCTTTCTTT; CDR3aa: CASSLAWGTGGTHTEAFF
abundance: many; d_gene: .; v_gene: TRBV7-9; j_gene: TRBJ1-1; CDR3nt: TGTGCCAGCAGCAAAGACGCAGGGATGAACACTGAAGCTTTCTTT; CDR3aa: CASSKDAGMNTEAFF
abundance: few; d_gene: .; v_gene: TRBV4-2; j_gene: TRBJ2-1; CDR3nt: TGTGCCAGCAGCCGTACTAATGAGCAGTTCTTC; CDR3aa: CASSRTNEQFF
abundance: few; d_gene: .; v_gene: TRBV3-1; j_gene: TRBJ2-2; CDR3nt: TGTGCCAGCAGACGAGACACCGGGGAGCTGTTTTTT; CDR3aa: CASRRDTGELFF
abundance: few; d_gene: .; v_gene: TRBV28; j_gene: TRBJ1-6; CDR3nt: TGTGCCAGCAGCCCACCCCTCCACTTT; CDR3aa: CASSPPLHF
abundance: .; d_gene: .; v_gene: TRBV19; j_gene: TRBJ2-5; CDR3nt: TGTGCCAGTAGCCGTGAGAGGGTGAGATACGAGACCCAGTACTTC; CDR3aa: CASSRERVRYETQYF
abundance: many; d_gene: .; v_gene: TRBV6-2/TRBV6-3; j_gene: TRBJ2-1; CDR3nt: TGTGCCAGCAGCGGGTCCGAAACGTACAATGAGCAGTTCTTC; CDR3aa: CASSGSETYNEQFF
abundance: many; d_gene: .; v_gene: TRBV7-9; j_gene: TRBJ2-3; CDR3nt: TGTGCCAGCAGCTTAGCCGAAGTTAGCACAGATACGCAGTATTTT; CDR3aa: CASSLAEVSTDTQYF
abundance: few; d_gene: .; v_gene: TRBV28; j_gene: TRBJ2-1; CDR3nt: TGTGCCAGCAGTTCCCCGCTAGCCTGGACTGAGCAGTTCTTC; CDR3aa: CASSSPLAWTEQFF
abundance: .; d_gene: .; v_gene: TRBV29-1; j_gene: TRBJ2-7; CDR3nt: TGCAGCGTTGTTCGGGCAGGGAACGGCGAGCAGTACTTC; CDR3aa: CSVVRAGNGEQYF
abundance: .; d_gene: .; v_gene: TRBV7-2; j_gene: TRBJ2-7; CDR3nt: TGTGCCAGCAGCTTTTACCAGGAGGAGCAGTACTTC; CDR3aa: CASSFYQEEQYF
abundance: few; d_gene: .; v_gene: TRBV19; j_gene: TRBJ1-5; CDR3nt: TGTGCCAGTAGTACCACCGGGACTCTTAGCAATCAGCCCCAGCATTTT; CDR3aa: CASSTTGTLSNQPQHF
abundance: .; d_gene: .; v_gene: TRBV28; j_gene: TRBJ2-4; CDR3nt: TGTGCCAGCAGTTTAAGTGGCGGGGATGTAGGCAAAAACATTCAGTACTTC; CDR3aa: CASSLSGGDVGKNIQYF
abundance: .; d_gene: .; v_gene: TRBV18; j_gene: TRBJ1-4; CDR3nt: TGTGCCAGCTCTTCGGAAGGGGCCAATGAAAAACTGTTTTTT; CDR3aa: CASSSEGANEKLFF
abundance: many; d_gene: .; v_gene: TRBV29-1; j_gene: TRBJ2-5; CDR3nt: TGCAGCGTTGAGCAAGAGACCCAGTACTTC; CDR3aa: CSVEQETQYF
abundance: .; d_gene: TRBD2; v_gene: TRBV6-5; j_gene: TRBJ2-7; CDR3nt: TGTGCCAGCAGTCACGGACTAGCGGGGGCCTACGAGCAGTACTTC; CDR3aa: CASSHGLAGAYEQYF
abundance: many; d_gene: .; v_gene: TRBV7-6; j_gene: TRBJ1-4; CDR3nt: TGTGCCAGCAGCCAATTTCGGGGATCAACTAATGAAAAACTGTTTTTT; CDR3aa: CASSQFRGSTNEKLFF
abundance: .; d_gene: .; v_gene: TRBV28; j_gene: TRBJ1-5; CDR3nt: TGTGCCAGCAGTTTACGGGTTGGGAGCAATCAGCCCCAGCATTTT; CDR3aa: CASSLRVGSNQPQHF
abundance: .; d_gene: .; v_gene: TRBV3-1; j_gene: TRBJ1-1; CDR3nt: TGTGCCAGCAGCCAAGGAACAGCCACTGAAGCTTTCTTT; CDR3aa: CASSQGTATEAFF
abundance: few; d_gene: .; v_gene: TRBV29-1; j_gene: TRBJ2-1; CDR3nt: TGCAGCGTTGTGCCAGGAAACAATGAGCAGTTCTTC; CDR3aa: CSVVPGNNEQFF
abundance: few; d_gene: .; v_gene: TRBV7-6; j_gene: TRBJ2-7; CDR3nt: TGTGCCAGCTCATCCATGGGGGAGAGGGGCGAGCAGTACTTC; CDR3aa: CASSSMGERGEQYF
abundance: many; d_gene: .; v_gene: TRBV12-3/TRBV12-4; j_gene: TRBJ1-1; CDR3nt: TGTGCCAGCAGTTTAGGGGCCCCCCCTATGAGCACTGAAGCTTTCTTT; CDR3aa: CASSLGAPPMSTEAFF
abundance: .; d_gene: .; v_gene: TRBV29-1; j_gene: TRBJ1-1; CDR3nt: TGCAGCGTTTCAATCGCTGAAGCTTTCTTT; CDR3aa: CSVSIAEAFF
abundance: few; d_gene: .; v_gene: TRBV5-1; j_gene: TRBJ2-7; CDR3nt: TGCGCCAGCAGTTCAGGGGTTGATTTTACCTACGAGCAGTACTTC; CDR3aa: CASSSGVDFTYEQYF
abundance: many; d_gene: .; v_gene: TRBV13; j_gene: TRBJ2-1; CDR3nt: TGTGCCAGCAGCTTAAGACCCTCCGGCCTTGAGCAGTTCTTC; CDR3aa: CASSLRPSGLEQFF
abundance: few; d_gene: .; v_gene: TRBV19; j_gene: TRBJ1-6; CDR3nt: TGTGCCAGTAGTATAATTCCCCCCACGCTTACCTCGGCTATGAATTCACCCCTCCACTTT; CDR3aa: CASSIIPPTLTSAMNSPLHF
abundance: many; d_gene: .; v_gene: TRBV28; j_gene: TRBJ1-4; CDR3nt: TGTGCCAGCAGTTTAATTTCCAGGGCGGACGAAAAACTGTTTTTT; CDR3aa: CASSLISRADEKLFF
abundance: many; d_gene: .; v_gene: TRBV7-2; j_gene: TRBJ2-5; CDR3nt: TGTGCCAGCAGCCCCCGTCTGGGATCAGAGACCCAGTACTTC; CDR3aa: CASSPRLGSETQYF
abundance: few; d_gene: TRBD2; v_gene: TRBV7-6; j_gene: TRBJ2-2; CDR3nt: TGTGCCAGCAGCTCCCAATCTTTAGCGGGAACGAACACCGGGGAGCTGTTTTTT; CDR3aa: CASSSQSLAGTNTGELFF